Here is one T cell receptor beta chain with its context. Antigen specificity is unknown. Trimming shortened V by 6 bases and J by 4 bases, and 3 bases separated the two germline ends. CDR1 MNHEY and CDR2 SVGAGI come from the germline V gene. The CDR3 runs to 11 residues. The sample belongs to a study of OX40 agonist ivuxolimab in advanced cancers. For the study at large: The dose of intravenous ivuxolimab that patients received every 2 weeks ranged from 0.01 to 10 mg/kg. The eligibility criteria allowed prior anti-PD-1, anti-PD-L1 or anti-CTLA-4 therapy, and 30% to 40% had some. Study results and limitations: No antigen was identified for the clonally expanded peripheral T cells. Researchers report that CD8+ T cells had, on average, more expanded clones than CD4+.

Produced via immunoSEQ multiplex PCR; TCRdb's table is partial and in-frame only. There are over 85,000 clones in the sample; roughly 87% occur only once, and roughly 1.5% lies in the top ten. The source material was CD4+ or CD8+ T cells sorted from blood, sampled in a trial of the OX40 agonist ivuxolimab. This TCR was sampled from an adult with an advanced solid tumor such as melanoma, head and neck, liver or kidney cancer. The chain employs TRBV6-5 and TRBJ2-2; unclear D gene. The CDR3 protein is CASRTTGELFF. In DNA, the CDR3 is TGTGCCAGCAGGACCACCGGGGAGCTGTTTTTT.